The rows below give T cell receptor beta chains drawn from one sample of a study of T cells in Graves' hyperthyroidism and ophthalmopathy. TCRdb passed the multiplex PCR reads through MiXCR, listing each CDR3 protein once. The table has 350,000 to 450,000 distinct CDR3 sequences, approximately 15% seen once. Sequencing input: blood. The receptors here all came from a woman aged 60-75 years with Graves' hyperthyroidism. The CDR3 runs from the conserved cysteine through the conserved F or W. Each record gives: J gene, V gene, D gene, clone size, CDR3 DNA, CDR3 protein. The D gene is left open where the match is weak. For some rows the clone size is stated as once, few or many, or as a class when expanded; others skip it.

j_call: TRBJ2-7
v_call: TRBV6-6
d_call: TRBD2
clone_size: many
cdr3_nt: TGTGCCAGCAGTTACACTTCTAGCGGGAGGTCCACAAGTCACTACGAGCAGTACTTC
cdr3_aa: CASSYTSSGRSTSHYEQYF

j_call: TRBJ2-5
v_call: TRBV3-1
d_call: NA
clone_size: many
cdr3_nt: TGTGCCAGCAGCCAAGGGACTGGCCTTGCTAAGACCCAGTACTTC
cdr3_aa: CASSQGTGLAKTQYF

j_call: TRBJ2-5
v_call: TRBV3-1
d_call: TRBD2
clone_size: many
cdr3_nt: TGTGCCAGCAAGTGGCGGGAGGGCCGGGAGACCCAGTACTTC
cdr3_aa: CASKWREGRETQYF

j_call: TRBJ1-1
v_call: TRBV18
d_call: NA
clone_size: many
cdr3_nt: TGTGCCAGCTCACCAGCAGGGAAGGGTTTCACTGAAGCTTTCTTT
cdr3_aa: CASSPAGKGFTEAFF

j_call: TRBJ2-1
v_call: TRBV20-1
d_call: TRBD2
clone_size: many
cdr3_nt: TGCAGTGCTAGAGTTCCGAGCGGGATAGAGGTGTTTAATGAGCAGTTCTTC
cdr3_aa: CSARVPSGIEVFNEQFF

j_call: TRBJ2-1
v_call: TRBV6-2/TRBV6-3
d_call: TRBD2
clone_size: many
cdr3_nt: TGTGCCAGCAGCCCCGATTTCTTTAGCGGGAGGACCCGTTCCTACAATGAGCAGTTCTTC
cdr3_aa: CASSPDFFSGRTRSYNEQFF

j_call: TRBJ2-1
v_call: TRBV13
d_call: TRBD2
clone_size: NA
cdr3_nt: TGTGCCAGCAGGGGGGGGCTAGCGGGAGCATCTGAGCAGTTCTTC
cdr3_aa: CASRGGLAGASEQFF

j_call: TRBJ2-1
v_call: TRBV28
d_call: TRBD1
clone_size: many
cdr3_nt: TGTGCCAGCAGTTTAACCTGGGGGGGACAGGGGGCCTACAATGAGCAGTTCTTC
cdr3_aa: CASSLTWGGQGAYNEQFF

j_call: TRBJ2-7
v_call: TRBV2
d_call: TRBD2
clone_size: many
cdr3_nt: TGTGCCAGCAGTGAAGGGACTAGCGGCTACGAGCAGTACTTC
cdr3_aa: CASSEGTSGYEQYF

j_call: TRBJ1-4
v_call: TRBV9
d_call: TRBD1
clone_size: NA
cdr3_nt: TGTGCCAGCAGCGTAACACAGGGGCGAAGCGAAAAACTGTTTTTT
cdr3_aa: CASSVTQGRSEKLFF

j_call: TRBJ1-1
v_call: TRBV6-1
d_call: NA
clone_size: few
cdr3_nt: TGTGCCAGCAGTCCTCGGGGCGGATTGAACACTGAAGCTTTCTTT
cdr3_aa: CASSPRGGLNTEAFF

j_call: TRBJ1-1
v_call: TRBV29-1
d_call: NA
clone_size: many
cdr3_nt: TGCAGCGTTAGTCTCGGAATGAACACTGAAGCTTTCTTT
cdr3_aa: CSVSLGMNTEAFF

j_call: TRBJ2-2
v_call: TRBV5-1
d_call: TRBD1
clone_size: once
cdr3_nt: TGCGCCAGCAGCATGGGGACAGGGTCCACCGGGGAGCTGTTTTTT
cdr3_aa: CASSMGTGSTGELFF

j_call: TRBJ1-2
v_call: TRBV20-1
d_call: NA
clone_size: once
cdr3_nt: TGCAGTGCTAGAGGGCTAGCGGCTCTCTACTATGGCTACACCTTC
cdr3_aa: CSARGLAALYYGYTF

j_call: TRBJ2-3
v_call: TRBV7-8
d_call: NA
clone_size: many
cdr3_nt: TGTGCCAGCAGCCGTCGTTTGGTTGCAGATACGCAGTATTTT
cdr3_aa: CASSRRLVADTQYF

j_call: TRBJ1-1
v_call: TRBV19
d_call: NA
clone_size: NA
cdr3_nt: TGTGCCAGTAGTATCGGGGGGTCTGAAGCTTTCTTT
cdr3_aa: CASSIGGSEAFF

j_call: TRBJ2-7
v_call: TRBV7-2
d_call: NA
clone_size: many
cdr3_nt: TGTGCCAGCAGCTCACCAGGCGGAGGGCGATACGAGCAGTACTTC
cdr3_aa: CASSSPGGGRYEQYF

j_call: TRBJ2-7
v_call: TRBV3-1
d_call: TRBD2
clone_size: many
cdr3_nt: TGTGCCAGCAGCCAAGGCCCTTCTGTAGCGGGAGGGCCCTCCTACGAGCAGTACTTC
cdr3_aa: CASSQGPSVAGGPSYEQYF

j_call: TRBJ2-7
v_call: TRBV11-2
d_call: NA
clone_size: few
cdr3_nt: TGTGCCAGCAGCTTCACAGTTGGCTCCTACGAGCAGTACTTC
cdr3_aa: CASSFTVGSYEQYF

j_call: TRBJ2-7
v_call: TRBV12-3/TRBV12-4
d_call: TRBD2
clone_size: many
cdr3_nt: TGTGCCAGCAGTGCAACTATAGCGGGAGGGCCTCGGGAGCAGTACTTC
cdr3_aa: CASSATIAGGPREQYF

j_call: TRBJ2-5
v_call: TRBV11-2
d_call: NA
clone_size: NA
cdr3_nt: TGTGCCAGCAGCTTAAGCGTCAGTAAAGAGACCCAGTACTTC
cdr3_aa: CASSLSVSKETQYF

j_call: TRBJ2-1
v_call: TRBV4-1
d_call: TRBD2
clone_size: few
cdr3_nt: TGCGCCAGCAGGAGACTAGCGGGACTCAATGAGCAGTTCTTC
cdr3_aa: CASRRLAGLNEQFF

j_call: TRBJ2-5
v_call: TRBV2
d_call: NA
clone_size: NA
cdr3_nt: TGTGCCAGCAGGGGTCTCGTGGAGACCCAGTACTTC
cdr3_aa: CASRGLVETQYF

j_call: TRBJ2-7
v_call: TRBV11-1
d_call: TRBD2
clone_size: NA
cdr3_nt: TGTGCCAGCAGCTCAAGACTAGCGCCTTACGAGCAGTACTTC
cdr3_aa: CASSSRLAPYEQYF

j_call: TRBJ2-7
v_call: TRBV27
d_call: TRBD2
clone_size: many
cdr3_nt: TGTGCCAGCAGTTCCCTCGGTGAGCGGGAGCTTGAGCAGTACTTC
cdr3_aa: CASSSLGERELEQYF

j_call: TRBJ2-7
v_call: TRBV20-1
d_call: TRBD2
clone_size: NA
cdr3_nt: TGCAGTGCTAGAGACCCTATAGCGGGCCCGCTGCTCGAGCAGTACTTC
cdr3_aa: CSARDPIAGPLLEQYF

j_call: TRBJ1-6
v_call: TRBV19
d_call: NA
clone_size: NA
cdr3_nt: TGTGCCAGTAGTCCAAGGACAGAGAATTCACCCCTCCACTTT
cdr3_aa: CASSPRTENSPLHF

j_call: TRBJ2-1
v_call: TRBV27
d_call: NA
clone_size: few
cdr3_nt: TGTGCCAGCAGTTGGGACAACTACAATGAGCAGTTCTTC
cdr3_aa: CASSWDNYNEQFF

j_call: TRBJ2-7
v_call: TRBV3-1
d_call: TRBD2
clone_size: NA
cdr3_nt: TGTGCCAGCAGCCCCCGACTAGCGGGAGGGCGGTACGAGCAGTACTTC
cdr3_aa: CASSPRLAGGRYEQYF

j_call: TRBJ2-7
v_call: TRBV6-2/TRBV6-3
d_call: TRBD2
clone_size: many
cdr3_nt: TGTGCCAGCATCGGGGCTAGCGGGCCCGAGCAGTACTTC
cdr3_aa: CASIGASGPEQYF

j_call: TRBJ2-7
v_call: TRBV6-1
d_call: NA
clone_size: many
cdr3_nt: TGTGCCAGCAGTCTACCGGAGACAGGTGGACACGAGCAGTACTTC
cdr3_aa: CASSLPETGGHEQYF

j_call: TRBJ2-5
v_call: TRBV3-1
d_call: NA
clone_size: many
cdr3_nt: TGTGCCAGCAGCCAAGGACGTCTAGAGACCCAGTACTTC
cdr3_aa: CASSQGRLETQYF

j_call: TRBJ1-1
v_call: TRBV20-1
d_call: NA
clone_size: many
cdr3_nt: TGCAGTGCTCAGCAGGGGACTGGCACTGAAGCTTTCTTT
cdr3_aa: CSAQQGTGTEAFF

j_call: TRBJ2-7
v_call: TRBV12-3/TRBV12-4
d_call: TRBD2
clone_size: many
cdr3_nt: TGTGCCAGCAGTGTACCAGCACTAGCGGGTTACGAGCAGTACTTC
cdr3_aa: CASSVPALAGYEQYF

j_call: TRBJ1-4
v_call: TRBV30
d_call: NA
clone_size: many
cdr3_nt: TGTGCCTGGAGTCGCAGATTTGCAACTAATGAAAAACTGTTTTTT
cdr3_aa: CAWSRRFATNEKLFF

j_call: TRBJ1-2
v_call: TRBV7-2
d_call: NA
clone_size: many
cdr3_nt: TGTGCCAGCAGCTCGGGAAACAGGGCGAGGGGCTACACCTTC
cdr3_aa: CASSSGNRARGYTF

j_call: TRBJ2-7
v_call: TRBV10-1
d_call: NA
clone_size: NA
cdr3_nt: TGCGCCAGCAAGCTTCGGGACCCCCGGGGCTACGAGCAGTACTTC
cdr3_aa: CASKLRDPRGYEQYF

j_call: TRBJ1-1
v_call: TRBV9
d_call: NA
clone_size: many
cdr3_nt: TGTGCCAGCAGCGTTGCGGTGGAGGGCACTGAAGCTTTCTTT
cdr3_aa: CASSVAVEGTEAFF

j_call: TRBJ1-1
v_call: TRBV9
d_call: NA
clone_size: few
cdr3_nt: TGTGCCAGCAGCGCCCGGGACCATAGCTCTGAAGCTTTCTTT
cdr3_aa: CASSARDHSSEAFF

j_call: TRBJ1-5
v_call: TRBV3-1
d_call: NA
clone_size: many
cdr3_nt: TGTGCCAGCAGCCAAAGTCCCAATCAGCCCCAGCATTTT
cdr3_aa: CASSQSPNQPQHF